This T cell receptor beta chain stems from a study of T cell responses to AZD1222 COVID-19 vaccine. About the study: Second doses were pooled across both intervals (about 4 or about 12 weeks).

Study findings and constraints: Repertoires in all cases were sampled only once the peak T cell response had passed.

A word on this clone: Its antigen is as yet unknown. Other nucleotide sequences from this sample produce the same CDR3.

The protocol was immunoSEQ multiplex PCR, while the TCRdb copy is restricted to in-frame clones and leaves out a portion. This sample has under 200,000 clones, with more than 75% found just once. The TCR comes from an adult in good health. Sequenced material: peripheral blood, taken on day 0 of AZD1222 vaccination.

This CDR3 is CASSILAGGSDTQYF. CDR3 sequence (DNA): TGTGCCAGTAGTATTCTGGCGGGAGGTTCAGATACGCAGTATTTT. The rearrangement uses TRBV19 and TRBJ2-3; 8 bases fit TRBD2. The CDR3 is 15 residues long. The J segment lost 4 bases and the V segment lost 3 bases, leaving 6 bases of the junction unmatched. Germline values: CDR1 LNHDA, CDR2 SQIVND (reference sequence).